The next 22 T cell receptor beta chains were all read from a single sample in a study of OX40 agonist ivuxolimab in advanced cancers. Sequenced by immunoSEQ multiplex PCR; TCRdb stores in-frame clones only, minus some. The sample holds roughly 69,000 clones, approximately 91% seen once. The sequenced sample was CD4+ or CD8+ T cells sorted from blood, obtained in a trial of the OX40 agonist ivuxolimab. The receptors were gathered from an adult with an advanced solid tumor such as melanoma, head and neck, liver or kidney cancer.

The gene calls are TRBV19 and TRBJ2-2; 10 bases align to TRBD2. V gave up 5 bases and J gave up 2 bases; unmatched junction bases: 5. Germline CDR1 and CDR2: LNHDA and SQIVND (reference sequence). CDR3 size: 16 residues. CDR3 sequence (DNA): TGTGCCAGTAGTCCCACTAGCGGGATCAACACCGGGGAGCTGTTTTTT. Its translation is CASSPTSGINTGELFF. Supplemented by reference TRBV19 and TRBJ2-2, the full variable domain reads DGGITQSPKYLFRKEGQNVTLSCEQNLNHDAMYWYRQDPGQGLRLIYYSQIVNDFQKGDIAEGYSVSREKKESFPLTVTSAQKNPTAFYLCASSPTSGINTGELFFGEGSRLTVL.

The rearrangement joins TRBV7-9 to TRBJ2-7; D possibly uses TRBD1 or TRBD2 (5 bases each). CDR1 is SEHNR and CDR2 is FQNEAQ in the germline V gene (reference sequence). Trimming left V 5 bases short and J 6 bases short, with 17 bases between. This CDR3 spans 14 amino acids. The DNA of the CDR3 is TGTGCCAGCAGCCAACCAGTTAAGGGGACCGAGCAGTACGTC. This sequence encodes CASSQPVKGTEQYV.

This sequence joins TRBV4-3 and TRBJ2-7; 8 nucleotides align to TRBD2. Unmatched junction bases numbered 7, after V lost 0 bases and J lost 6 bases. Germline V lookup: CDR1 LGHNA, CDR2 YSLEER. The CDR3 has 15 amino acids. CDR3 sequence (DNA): TGCGCCAGCAGCCAAGATGGAGCGGGAGTTTCCGAGCAGTACTTC. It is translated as CASSQDGAGVSEQYF.

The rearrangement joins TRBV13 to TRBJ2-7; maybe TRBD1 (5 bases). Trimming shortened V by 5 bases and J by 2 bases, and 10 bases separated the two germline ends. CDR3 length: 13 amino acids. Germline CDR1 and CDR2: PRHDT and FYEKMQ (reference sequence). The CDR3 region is CASSPRQPYEQYF. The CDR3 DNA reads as TGTGCCAGCAGCCCTCGACAGCCCTACGAGCAGTACTTC. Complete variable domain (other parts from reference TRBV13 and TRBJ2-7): AAGVIQSPRHLIKEKRETATLKCYPIPRHDTVYWYQQGPGQDPQFLISFYEKMQSDKGSIPDRFSAQQFSDYHSELNMSSLELGDSALYFCASSPRQPYEQYFGPGTRLTVT.

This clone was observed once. The CDR3: CASSLSIGGEGGNEQFF. DNA for the CDR3: TGTGCCAGCAGTTTATCGATTGGGGGAGAGGGTGGCAATGAGCAGTTCTTC. The chain carries TRBV27 and TRBJ2-1, with D perhaps matching TRBD1 or TRBD2 (5 bases each). There are 17 residues in the CDR3. The germline CDR1 and CDR2 sequences are MNHEY and SMNVEV (reference sequence). V was cut by 0 bases and J by 6 bases, with 18 bases left in between.

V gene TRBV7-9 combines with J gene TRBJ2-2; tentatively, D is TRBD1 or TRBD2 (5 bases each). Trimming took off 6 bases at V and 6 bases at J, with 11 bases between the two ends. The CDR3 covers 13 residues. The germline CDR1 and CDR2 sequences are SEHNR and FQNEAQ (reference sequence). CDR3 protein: CASSKVGAGELFF. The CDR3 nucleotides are TGTGCCAGCAGTAAGGTGGGGGCCGGGGAGCTGTTTTTT.

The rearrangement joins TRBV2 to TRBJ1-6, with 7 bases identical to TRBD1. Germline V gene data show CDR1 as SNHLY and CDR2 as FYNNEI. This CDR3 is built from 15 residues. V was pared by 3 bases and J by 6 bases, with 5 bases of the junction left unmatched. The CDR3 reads CASSDLTGLNSPLHF. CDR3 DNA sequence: TGTGCCAGCAGTGACTTGACAGGGCTTAATTCACCCCTCCACTTT.

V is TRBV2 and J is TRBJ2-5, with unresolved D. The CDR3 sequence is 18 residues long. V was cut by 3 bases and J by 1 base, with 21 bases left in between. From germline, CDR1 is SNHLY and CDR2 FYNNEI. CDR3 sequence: CASSDSPDTATVQETQYF. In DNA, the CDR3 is TGTGCCAGCAGTGATTCGCCCGATACTGCCACCGTCCAAGAGACCCAGTACTTC.

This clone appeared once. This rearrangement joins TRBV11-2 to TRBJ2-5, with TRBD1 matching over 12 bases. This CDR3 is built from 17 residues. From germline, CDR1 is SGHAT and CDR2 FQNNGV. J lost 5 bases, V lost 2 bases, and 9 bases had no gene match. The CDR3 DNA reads TGTGCCAGCAGCTTAACCCGGGACAGGGGGCTAGTTGAGACCCAGTACTTC. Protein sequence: CASSLTRDRGLVETQYF.

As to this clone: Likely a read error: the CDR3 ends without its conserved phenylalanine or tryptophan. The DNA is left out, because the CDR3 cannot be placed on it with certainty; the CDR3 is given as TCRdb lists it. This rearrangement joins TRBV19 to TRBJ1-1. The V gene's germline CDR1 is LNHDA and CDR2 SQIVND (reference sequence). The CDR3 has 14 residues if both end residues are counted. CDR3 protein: CASSMWRVEKVARL.

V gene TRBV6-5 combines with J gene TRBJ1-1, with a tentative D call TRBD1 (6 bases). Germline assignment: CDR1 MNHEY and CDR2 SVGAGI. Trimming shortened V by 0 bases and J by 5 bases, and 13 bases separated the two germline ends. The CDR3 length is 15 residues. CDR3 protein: CASSYSAGERTEAFF. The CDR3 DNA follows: TGTGCCAGCAGTTACTCTGCAGGGGAGAGAACTGAAGCTTTCTTT.

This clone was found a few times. The DNA for the CDR3 is TGTGCCAGCAGCACCAGGGGGACGCCGAACACTGAAGCTTTCTTT. This codes for CASSTRGTPNTEAFF. The chain is built from TRBV7-9 and TRBJ1-1; 7 nucleotides match TRBD1. Germline values: CDR1 SEHNR, CDR2 FQNEAQ (reference sequence). The CDR3 contains 15 residues. The J segment lost 1 base and the V segment lost 5 bases, leaving 7 bases of the junction unmatched.

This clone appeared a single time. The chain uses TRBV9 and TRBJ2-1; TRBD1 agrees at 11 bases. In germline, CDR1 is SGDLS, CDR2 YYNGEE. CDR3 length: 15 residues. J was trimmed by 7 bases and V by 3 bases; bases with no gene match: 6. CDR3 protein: CASSGGQGAGNEQFF. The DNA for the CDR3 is TGTGCCAGCAGCGGAGGACAGGGGGCTGGGAATGAGCAGTTCTTC.

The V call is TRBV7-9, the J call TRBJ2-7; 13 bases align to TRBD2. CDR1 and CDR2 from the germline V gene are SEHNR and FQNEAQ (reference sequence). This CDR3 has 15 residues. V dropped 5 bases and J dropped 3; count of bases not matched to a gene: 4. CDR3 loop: CASSPLAGGSYEQYF. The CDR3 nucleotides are TGTGCCAGCAGCCCACTAGCGGGAGGGAGCTACGAGCAGTACTTC.

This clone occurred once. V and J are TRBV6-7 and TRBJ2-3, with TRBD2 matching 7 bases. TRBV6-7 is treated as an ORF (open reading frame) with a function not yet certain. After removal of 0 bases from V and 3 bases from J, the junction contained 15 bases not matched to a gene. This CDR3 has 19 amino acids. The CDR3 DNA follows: TGTGCCAGCAGTTACTCGGGGGTACGGGCGGGAGAGGGTACAGATACGCAGTATTTT. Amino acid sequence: CASSYSGVRAGEGTDTQYF.

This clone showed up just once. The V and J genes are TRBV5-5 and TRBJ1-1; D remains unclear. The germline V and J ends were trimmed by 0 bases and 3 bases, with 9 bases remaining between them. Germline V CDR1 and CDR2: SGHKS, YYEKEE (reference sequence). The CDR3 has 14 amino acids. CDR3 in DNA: TGTGCCAGCAGCTTGGCAGGTTCTGACACTGAAGCTTTCTTT. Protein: CASSLAGSDTEAFF.

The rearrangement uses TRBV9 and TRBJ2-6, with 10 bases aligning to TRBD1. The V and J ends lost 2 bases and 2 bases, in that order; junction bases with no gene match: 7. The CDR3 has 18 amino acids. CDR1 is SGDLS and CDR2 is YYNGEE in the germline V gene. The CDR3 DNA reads TGTGCCAGCAGCGTTTCGGACAGGGGGGTCGCTGGGGCCAACGTCCTGACTTTC. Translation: CASSVSDRGVAGANVLTF.

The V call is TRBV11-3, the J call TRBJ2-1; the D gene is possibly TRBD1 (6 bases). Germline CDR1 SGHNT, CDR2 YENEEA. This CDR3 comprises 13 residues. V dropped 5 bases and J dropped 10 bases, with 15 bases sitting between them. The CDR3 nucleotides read TGTGCCAGCAGCAGCCCGGTGGGGGCGGAGCAGTTCTTC. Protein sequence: CASSSPVGAEQFF.

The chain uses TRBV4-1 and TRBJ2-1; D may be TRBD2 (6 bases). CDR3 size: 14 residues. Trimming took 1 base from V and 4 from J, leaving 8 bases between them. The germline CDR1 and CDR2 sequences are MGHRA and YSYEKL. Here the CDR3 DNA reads TGCGCCAGCAGCCAAGTACGGGGGTACAATGAGCAGTTCTTC. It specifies CASSQVRGYNEQFF.

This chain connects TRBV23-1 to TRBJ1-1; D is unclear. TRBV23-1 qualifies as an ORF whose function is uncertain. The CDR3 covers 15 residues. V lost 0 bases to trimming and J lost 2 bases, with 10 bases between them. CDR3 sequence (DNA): TGCGCCAGCAGTCAATCGGCGGATTTCAACACTGAAGCTTTCTTT. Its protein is CASSQSADFNTEAFF.

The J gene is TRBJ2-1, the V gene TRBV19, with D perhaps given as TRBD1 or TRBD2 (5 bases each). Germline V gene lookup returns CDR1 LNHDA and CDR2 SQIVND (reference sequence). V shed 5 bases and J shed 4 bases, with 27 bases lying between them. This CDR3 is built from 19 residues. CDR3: CASSGQDGLRGANYNEQFF. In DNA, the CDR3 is TGTGCCAGTAGTGGCCAGGACGGGCTAAGAGGGGCCAATTACAATGAGCAGTTCTTC. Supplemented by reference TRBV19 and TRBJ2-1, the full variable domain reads DGGITQSPKYLFRKEGQNVTLSCEQNLNHDAMYWYRQDPGQGLRLIYYSQIVNDFQKGDIAEGYSVSREKKESFPLTVTSAQKNPTAFYLCASSGQDGLRGANYNEQFFGPGTRLTVL.

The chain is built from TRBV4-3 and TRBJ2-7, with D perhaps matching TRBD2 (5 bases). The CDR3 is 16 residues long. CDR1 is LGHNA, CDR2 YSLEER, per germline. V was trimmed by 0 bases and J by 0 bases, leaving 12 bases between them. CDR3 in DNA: TGCGCCAGCAGCCAAGATGGCGGGTCCCCCTCCTACGAGCAGTACTTC. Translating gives CASSQDGGSPSYEQYF.